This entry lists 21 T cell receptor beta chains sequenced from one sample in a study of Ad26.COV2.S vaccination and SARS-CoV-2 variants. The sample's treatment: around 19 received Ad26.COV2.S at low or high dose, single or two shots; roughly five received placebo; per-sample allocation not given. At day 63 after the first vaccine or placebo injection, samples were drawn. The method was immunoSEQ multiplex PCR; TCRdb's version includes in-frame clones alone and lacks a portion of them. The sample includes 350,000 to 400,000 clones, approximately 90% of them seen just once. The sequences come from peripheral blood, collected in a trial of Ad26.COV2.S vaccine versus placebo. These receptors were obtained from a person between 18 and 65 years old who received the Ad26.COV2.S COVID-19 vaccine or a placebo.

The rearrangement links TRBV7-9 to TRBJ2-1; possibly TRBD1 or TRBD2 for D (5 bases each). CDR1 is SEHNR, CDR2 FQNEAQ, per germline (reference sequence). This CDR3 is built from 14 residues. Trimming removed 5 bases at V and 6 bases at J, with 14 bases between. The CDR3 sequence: CASSRGDTTNEQFF. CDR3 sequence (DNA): TGTGCCAGCAGCAGGGGAGACACAACCAATGAGCAGTTCTTC. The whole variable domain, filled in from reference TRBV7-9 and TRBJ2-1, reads DTGVSQNPRHKITKRGQNVTFRCDPISEHNRLYWYRQTLGQGPEFLTYFQNEAQLEKSRLLSDRFSAERPKGSFSTLEIQRTEQGDSAMYLCASSRGDTTNEQFFGPGTRLTVL.

CDR3 sequence reads: CASSLYVGYEQYF. CDR3 sequence (DNA): TGTGCCAGCAGCCTCTACGTAGGTTACGAGCAGTACTTC. V usage is TRBV6-5 and J usage is TRBJ2-7; D is unclear. The germline V and J ends were trimmed by 6 bases and 4 bases, with 13 bases remaining between them. CDR3 length: 13 amino acids. The germline gives CDR1 MNHEY, CDR2 SVGAGI.

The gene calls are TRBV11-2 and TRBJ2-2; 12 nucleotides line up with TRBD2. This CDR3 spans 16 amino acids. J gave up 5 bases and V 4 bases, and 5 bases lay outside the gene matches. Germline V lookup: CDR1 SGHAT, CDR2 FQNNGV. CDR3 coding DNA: TGTGCCAGCAGCTGGACTAGCGGGGCGTCTACCGGGGAGCTGTTTTTT. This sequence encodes CASSWTSGASTGELFF. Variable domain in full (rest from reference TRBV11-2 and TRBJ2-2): EAGVAQSPRYKIIEKRQSVAFWCNPISGHATLYWYQQILGQGPKLLIQFQNNGVVDDSQLPKDRFSAERLKGVDSTLKIQPAKLEDSAVYLCASSWTSGASTGELFFGEGSRLTVL.

CDR3 loop: CASSLNQDNYGYTF. In nucleotides, the CDR3 is TGTGCCAGCAGCTTAAATCAGGATAACTATGGCTACACCTTC. The chain joins TRBV11-2 to TRBJ1-2; D call uncertain. CDR1 is SGHAT and CDR2 is FQNNGV in the germline V gene. Between the trimmed V and J ends, which lost 2 bases and 1 base, there was a span of 8 bases. This CDR3 comprises 14 residues.

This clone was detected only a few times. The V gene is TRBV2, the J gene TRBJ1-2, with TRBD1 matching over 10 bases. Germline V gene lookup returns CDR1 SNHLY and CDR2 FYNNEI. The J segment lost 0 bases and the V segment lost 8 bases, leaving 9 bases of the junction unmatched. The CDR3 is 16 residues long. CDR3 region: CASVRDRGNPNYGYTF. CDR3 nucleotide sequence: TGTGCCAGCGTCCGGGACAGGGGAAATCCTAACTATGGCTACACCTTC. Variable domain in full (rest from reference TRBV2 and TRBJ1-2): EPEVTQTPSHQVTQMGQEVILRCVPISNHLYFYWYRQILGQKVEFLVSFYNNEISEKSEIFDDQFSVERPDGSNFTLKIRSTKLEDSAMYFCASVRDRGNPNYGYTFGSGTRLTVV.

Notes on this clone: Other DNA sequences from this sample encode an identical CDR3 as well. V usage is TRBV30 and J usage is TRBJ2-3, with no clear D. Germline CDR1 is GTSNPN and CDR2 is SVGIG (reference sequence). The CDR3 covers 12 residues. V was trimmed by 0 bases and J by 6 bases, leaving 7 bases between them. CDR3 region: CAWSVSVDTQYF. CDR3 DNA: TGTGCCTGGAGTGTCTCAGTTGATACGCAGTATTTT.

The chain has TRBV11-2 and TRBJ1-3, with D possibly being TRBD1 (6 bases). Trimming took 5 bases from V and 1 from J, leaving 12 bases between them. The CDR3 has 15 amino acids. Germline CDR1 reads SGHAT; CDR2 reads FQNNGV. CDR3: CASSVTGGSGNTIYF. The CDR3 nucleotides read TGTGCCAGCAGCGTGACAGGCGGATCTGGAAACACCATATATTTT.

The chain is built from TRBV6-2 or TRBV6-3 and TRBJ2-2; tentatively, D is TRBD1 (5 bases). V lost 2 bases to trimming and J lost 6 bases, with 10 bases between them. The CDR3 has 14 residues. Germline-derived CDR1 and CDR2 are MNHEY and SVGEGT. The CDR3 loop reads CASSYQGGAGELFF. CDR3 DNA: TGTGCCAGCAGTTACCAGGGTGGGGCCGGGGAGCTGTTTTTT.

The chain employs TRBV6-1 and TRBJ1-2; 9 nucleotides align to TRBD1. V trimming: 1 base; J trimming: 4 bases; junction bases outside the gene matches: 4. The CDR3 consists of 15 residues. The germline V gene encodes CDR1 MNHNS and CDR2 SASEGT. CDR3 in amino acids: CASSEGRDRAYGYTF. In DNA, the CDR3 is TGTGCCAGCAGTGAAGGGCGGGACAGGGCCTATGGCTACACCTTC.

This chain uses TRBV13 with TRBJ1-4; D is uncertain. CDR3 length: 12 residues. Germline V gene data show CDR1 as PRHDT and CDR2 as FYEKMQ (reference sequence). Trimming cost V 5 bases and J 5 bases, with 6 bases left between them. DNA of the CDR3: TGTGCCAGCAGCCGGAGCAATGAAAAACTGTTTTTT. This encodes CASSRSNEKLFF.

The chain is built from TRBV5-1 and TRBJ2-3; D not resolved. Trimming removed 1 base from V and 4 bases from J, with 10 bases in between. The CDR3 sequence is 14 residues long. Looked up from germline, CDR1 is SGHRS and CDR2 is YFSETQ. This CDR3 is CASSLTRLADTQYF. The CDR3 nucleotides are TGCGCCAGCAGCTTGACAAGACTCGCAGATACGCAGTATTTT. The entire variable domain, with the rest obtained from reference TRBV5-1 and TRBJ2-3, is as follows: KAGVTQTPRYLIKTRGQQVTLSCSPISGHRSVSWYQQTPGQGLQFLFEYFSETQRNKGNFPGRFSGRQFSNSRSEMNVSTLELGDSALYLCASSLTRLADTQYFGPGTRLTVL.

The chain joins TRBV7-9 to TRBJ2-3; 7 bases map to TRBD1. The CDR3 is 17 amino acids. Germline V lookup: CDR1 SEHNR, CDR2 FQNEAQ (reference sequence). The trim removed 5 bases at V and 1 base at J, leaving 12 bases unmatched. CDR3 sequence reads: CASSVPAKGAGTDTQYF. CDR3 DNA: TGTGCCAGCAGCGTACCCGCAAAGGGGGCGGGCACAGATACGCAGTATTTT.

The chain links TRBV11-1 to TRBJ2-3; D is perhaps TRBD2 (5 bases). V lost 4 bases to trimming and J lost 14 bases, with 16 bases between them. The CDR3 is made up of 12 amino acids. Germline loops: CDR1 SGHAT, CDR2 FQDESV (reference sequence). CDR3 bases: TGTGCCAGCAGCTCTAGGCGGGCCGAGGCGTATTTT. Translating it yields CASSSRRAEAYF.

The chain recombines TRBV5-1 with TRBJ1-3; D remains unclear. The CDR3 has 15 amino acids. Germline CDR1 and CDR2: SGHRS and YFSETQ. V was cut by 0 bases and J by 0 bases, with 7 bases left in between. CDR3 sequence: CASSLDSNSGNTIYF. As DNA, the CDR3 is TGCGCCAGCAGCTTGGACAGCAACTCTGGAAACACCATATATTTT.

The CDR3 is CASSVGASGGRETQYF. The CDR3 nucleotides read TGTGCCAGCAGCGTAGGGGCTAGCGGGGGCCGGGAGACCCAGTACTTC. V and J are TRBV9 and TRBJ2-5; 10 bases map to TRBD2. CDR3 length: 16 residues. The V gene's germline CDR1 is SGDLS and CDR2 YYNGEE. Trimming cost V 0 bases and J 5 bases; bases outside gene matches: 7. The full variable domain, its missing parts supplied by reference TRBV9 and TRBJ2-5, is DSGVTQTPKHLITATGQRVTLRCSPRSGDLSVYWYQQSLDQGLQFLIQYYNGEERAKGNILERFSAQQFPDLHSELNLSSLELGDSALYFCASSVGASGGRETQYFGPGTRLLVL.

The CDR3 sequence: CASSQGPTDSNQPQHF. The DNA of the CDR3 is TGCGCCAGCAGCCAAGGGCCGACAGATAGCAATCAGCCCCAGCATTTT. The V call is TRBV4-1, the J call TRBJ1-5; D might be TRBD1 (5 bases). V was cut by 1 base and J by 0 bases, with 10 bases left in between. The V gene's germline CDR1 is MGHRA and CDR2 YSYEKL. The CDR3 contains 16 residues.

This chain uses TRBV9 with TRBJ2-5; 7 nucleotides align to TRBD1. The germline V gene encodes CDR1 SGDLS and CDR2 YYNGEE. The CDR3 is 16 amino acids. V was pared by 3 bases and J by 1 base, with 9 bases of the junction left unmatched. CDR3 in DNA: TGTGCCAGCAGCGAGACAGGGACCCCCTTCCAAGAGACCCAGTACTTC. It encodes CASSETGTPFQETQYF. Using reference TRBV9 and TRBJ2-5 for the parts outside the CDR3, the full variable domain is DSGVTQTPKHLITATGQRVTLRCSPRSGDLSVYWYQQSLDQGLQFLIQYYNGEERAKGNILERFSAQQFPDLHSELNLSSLELGDSALYFCASSETGTPFQETQYFGPGTRLLVL.

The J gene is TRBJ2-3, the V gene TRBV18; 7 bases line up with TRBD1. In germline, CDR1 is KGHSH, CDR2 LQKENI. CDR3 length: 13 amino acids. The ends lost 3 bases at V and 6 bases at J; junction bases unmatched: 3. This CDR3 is CASSPTGSDTQYF. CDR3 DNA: TGTGCCAGCTCACCGACAGGGTCTGATACGCAGTATTTT.

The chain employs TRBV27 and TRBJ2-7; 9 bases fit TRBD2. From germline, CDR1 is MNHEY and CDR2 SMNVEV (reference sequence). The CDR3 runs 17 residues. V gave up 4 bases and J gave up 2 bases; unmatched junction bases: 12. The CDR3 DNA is TGTGCCAGCAGTTCCCTAGGCAGCGGGGGGTCCACCTACGAGCAGTACTTC. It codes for CASSSLGSGGSTYEQYF.

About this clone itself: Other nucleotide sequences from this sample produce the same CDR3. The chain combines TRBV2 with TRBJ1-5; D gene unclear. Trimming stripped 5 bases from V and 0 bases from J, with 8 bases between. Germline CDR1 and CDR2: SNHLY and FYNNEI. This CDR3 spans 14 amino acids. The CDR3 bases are TGTGCCAGCAGTCGGACGGATAGCAATCAGCCCCAGCATTTT. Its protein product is CASSRTDSNQPQHF. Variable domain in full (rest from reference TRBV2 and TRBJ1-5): EPEVTQTPSHQVTQMGQEVILRCVPISNHLYFYWYRQILGQKVEFLVSFYNNEISEKSEIFDDQFSVERPDGSNFTLKIRSTKLEDSAMYFCASSRTDSNQPQHFGDGTRLSIL.

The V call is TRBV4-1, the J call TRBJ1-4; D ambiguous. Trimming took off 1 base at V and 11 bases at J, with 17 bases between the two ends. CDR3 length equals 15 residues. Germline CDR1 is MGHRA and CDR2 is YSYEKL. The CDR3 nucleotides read TGCGCCAGCAGCCAAGTGCAGATTGCCATTGCGAAACTGTTTTTT. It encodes CASSQVQIAIAKLFF.